Sequencing of this TCR beta chain was carried out in a study of blood T cell repertoires in COVID-19. Study details: Samples representing acute and convalescent COVID-19 were sourced from the United States, Italy and Spain.

The CDR3 contains 15 residues. Between the trimmed V and J ends, which lost 2 bases and 2 bases, there was a span of 13 bases. CDR1 and CDR2 (germline): MGHRA, YSYEKL. Original processing notes: Estimation of nucleated cell counts relied on the amplification of reference gene primers. Repertoires were generated with immunoSEQ multiplex PCR, while TCRdb's copy carries only in-frame clones and drops some. V and J calls and clone size are those listed in that table; D and trimming were worked out from the DNA. The data hold 250,000 to 350,000 clones, with approximately 84% observed a single time. Seattle researchers signed up patients amid active infection and tracked them longitudinally.

Source material: peripheral blood. This TCR came from a human donor with COVID-19, enrolled during active disease. The donor label of this sample is uncertain. The rearrangement links TRBV4-1 to TRBJ2-7; D may be TRBD2 (6 bases). CDR3 sequence (DNA): TGCGCCAGCAGCCAACCGACTAGACGGACCTACGAGCAGTACTTC. Translation gives CASSQPTRRTYEQYF.